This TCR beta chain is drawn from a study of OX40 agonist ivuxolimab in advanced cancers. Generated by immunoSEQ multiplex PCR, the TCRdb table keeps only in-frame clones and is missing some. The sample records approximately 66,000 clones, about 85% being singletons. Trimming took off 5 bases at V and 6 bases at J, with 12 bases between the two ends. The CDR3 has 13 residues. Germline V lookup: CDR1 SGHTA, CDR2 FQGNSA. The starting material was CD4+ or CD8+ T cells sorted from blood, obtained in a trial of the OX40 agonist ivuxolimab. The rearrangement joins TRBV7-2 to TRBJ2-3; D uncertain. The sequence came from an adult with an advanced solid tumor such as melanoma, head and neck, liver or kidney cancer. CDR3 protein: CASSPSMRDTQYF. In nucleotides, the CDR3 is TGTGCCAGCAGCCCTTCGATGCGGGATACGCAGTATTTT.